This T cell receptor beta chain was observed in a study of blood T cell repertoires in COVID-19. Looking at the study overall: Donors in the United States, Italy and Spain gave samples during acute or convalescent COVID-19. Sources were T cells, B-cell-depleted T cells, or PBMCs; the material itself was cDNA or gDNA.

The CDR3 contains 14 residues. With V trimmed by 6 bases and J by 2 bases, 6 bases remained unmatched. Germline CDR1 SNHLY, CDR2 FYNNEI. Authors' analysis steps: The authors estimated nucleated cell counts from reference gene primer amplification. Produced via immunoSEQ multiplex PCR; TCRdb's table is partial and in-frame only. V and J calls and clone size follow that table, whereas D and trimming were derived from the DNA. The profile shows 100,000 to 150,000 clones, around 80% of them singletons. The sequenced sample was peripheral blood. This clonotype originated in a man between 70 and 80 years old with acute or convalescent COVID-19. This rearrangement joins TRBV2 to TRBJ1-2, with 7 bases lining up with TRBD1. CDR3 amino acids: CASRFGTANYGYTF. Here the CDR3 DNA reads TGTGCCAGCAGGTTCGGGACAGCAAACTATGGCTACACCTTC.